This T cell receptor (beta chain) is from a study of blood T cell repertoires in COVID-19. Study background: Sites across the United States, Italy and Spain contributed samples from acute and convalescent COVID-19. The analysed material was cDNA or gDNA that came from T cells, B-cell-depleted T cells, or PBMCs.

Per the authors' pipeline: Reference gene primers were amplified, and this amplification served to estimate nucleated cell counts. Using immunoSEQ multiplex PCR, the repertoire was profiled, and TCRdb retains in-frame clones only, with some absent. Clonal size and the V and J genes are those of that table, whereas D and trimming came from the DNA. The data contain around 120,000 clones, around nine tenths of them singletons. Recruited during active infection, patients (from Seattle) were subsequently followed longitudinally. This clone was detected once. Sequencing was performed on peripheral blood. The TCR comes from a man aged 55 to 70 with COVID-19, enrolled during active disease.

The CDR3 DNA sequence: TGTGCCAGCAGCTTCCAGACAGGGAGGACCTACGAGCAGTACTTC. Its protein product is CASSFQTGRTYEQYF. The rearrangement joins TRBV7-9 to TRBJ2-7; D is possibly TRBD1 (7 bases). Per germline, CDR1 SEHNR and CDR2 FQNEAQ (reference sequence). The germline V and J ends were trimmed by 3 bases and 2 bases, with 14 bases remaining between them. This CDR3 spans 15 amino acids.